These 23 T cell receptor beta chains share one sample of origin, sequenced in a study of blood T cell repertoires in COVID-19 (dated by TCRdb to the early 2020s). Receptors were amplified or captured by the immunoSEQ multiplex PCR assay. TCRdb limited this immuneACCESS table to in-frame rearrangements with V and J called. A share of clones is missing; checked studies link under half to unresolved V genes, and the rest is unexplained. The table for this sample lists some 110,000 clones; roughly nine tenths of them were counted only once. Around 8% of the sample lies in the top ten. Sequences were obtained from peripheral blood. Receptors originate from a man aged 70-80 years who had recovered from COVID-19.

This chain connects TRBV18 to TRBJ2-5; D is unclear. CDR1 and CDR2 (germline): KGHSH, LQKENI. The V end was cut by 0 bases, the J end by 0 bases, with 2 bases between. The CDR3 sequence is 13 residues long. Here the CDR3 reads CASSPPNQETQYF. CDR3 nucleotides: TGTGCCAGCTCACCACCTAACCAAGAGACCCAGTACTTC.

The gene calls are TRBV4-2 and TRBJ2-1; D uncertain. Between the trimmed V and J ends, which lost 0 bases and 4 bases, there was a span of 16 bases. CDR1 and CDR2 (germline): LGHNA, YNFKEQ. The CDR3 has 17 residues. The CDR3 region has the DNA TGTGCCAGCAGCCAAGAGGCGCACTACCGAGTTTACAATGAGCAGTTCTTC. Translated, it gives CASSQEAHYRVYNEQFF.

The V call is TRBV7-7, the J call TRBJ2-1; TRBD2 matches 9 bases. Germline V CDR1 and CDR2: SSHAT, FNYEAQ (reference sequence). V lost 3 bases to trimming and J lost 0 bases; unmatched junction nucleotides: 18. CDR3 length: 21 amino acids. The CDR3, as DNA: TGTGCCAGCAGCTTTCCGGGCCCAGGAGCGGGGGGTTATCACTCCTACAATGAGCAGTTCTTC. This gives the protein CASSFPGPGAGGYHSYNEQFF.

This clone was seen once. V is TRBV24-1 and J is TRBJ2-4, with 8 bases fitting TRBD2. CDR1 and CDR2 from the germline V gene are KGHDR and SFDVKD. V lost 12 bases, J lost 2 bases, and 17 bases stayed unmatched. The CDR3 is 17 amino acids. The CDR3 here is CAPGGVWGKSPKNIQYF. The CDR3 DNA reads TGTGCCCCCGGGGGGGTTTGGGGGAAGAGCCCCAAAAACATTCAGTACTTC.

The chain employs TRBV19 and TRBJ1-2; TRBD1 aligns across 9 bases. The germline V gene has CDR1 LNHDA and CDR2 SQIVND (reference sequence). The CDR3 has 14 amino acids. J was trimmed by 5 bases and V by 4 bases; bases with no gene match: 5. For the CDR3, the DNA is TGTGCCAGTAGTACCCCGGGGACAGGGTATGGCTACACCTTC. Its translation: CASSTPGTGYGYTF.

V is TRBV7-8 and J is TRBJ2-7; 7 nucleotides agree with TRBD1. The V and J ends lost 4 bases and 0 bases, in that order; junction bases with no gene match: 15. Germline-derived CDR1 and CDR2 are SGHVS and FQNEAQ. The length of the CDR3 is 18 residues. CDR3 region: CASSWIRGQRTLSYEQYF. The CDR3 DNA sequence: TGTGCCAGCAGCTGGATCCGGGGACAGCGAACCCTCTCCTACGAGCAGTACTTC.

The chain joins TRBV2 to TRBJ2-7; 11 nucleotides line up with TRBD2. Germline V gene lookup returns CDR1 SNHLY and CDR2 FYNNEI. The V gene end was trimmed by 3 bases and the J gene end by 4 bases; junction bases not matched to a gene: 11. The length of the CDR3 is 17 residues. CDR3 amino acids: CASSEWPFLAGGYEQYF. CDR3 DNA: TGTGCCAGCAGTGAGTGGCCCTTCCTAGCGGGAGGATACGAGCAGTACTTC.

In DNA, the CDR3 is TGTGCCATCAGTGAGTCTCTAGCGGGAGAGACCCAGTACTTC. Translating gives CAISESLAGETQYF. J is TRBJ2-5 and V is TRBV10-3; TRBD2 matches at 8 bases. V trimming: 0 bases; J trimming: 4 bases; junction bases outside the gene matches: 1. CDR1 and CDR2 (germline): ENHRY, SYGVKD. This CDR3 has 14 amino acids.

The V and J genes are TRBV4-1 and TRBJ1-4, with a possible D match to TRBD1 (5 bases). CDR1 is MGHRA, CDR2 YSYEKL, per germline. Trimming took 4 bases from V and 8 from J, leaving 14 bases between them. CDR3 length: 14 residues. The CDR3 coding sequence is TGCGCCAGCAGCCGCCAGGGAGGGGACGAAAAACTGTTTTTT. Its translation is CASSRQGGDEKLFF.

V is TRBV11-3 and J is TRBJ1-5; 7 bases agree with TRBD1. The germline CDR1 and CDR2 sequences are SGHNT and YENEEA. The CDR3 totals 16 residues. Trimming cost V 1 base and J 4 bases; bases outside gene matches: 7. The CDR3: CASSLGKGATNQPQHF. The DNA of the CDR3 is TGTGCCAGCAGCTTAGGGAAGGGGGCTACAAATCAGCCCCAGCATTTT.

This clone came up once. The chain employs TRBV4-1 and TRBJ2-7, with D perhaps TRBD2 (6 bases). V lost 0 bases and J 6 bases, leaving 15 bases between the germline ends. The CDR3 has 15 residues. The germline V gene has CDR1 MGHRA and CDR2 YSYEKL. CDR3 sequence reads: CASSQEATGDSEQYF. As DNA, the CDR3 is TGCGCCAGCAGCCAAGAGGCTACGGGGGATTCCGAGCAGTACTTC.

The CDR3 sequence: CASSFGGRNTEAFF. CDR3 DNA: TGTGCCAGCAGTTTTGGTGGCAGGAACACTGAAGCTTTCTTT. V usage is TRBV28 and J usage is TRBJ1-1; D is ambiguous. The CDR3 spans 14 residues. Looked up from germline, CDR1 is MDHEN and CDR2 is SYDVKM. Trimming cost V 3 bases and J 1 base, with 9 bases left between them.

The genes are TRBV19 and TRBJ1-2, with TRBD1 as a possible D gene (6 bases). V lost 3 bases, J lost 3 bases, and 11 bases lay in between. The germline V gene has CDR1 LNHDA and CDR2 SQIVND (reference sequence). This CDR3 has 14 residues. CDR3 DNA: TGTGCCAGTAGTATCATTCAGGGGCACTATGGCTACACCTTC. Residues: CASSIIQGHYGYTF.

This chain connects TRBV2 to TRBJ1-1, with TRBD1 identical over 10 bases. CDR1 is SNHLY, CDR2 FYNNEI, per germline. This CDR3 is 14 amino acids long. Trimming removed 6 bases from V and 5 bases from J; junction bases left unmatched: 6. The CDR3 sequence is CASRVGQGGTEAFF. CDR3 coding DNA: TGTGCCAGCAGGGTCGGACAGGGGGGTACTGAAGCTTTCTTT.

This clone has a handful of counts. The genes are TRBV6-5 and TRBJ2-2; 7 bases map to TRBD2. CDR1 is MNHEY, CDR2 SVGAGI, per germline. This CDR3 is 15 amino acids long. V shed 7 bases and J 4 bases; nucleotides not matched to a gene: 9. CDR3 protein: CASTDGRRGTGELFF. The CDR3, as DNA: TGTGCCAGCACGGACGGGAGGCGAGGCACCGGGGAGCTGTTTTTT.

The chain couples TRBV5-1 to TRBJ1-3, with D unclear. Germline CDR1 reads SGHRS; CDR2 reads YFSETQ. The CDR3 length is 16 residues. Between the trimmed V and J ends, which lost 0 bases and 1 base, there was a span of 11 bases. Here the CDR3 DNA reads TGCGCCAGCAGCTTGGCGTCTGGCCCTTCTGGAAACACCATATATTTT. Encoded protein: CASSLASGPSGNTIYF.

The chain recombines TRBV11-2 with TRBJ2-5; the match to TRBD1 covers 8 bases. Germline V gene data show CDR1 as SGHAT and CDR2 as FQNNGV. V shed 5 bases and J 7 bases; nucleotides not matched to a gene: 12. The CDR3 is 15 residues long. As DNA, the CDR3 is TGTGCCAGCAGCACGCGGACAGGGTCAATTGGGACCCAGTACTTC. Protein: CASSTRTGSIGTQYF.

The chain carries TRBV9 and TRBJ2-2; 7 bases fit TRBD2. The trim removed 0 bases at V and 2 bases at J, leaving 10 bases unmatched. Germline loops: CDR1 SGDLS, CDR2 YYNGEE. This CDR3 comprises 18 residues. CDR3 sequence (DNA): TGTGCCAGCAGCGTAGGAGTTAGCGGGTACCTTAACACCGGGGAGCTGTTTTTT. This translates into CASSVGVSGYLNTGELFF. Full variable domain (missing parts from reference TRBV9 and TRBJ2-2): DSGVTQTPKHLITATGQRVTLRCSPRSGDLSVYWYQQSLDQGLQFLIQYYNGEERAKGNILERFSAQQFPDLHSELNLSSLELGDSALYFCASSVGVSGYLNTGELFFGEGSRLTVL.

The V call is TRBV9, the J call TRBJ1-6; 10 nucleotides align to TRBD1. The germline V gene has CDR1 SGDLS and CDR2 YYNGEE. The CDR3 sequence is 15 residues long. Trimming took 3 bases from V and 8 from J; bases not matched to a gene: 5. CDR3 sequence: CASSDTGTGDSPLHF. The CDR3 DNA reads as TGTGCCAGCAGCGACACCGGGACAGGGGATTCACCCCTCCACTTT. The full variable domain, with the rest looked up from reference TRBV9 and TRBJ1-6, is DSGVTQTPKHLITATGQRVTLRCSPRSGDLSVYWYQQSLDQGLQFLIQYYNGEERAKGNILERFSAQQFPDLHSELNLSSLELGDSALYFCASSDTGTGDSPLHFGNGTRLTVT.

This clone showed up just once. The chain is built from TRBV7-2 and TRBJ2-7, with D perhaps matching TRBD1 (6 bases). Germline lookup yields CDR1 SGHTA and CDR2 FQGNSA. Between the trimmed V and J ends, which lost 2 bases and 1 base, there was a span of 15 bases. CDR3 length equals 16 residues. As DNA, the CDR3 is TGTGCCAGCAGCTTACAGGTACAGGGTGGGTCCTACGAGCAGTACTTC. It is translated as CASSLQVQGGSYEQYF. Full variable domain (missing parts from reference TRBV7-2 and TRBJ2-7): GAGVSQSPSNKVTEKGKDVELRCDPISGHTALYWYRQSLGQGLEFLIYFQGNSAPDKSGLPSDRFSAERTGGSVSTLTIQRTQQEDSAVYLCASSLQVQGGSYEQYFGPGTRLTVT.

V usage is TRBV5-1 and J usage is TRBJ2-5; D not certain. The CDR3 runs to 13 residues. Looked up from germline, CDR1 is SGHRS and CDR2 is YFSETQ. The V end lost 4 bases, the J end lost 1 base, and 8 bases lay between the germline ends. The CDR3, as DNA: TGCGCCAGCAGCCCAATTGTCCAAGAGACCCAGTACTTC. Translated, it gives CASSPIVQETQYF.

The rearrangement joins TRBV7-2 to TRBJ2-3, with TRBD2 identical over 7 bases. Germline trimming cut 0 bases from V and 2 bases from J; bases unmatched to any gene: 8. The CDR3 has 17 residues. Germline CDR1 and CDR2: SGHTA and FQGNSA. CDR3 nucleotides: TGTGCCAGCAGCTTAGCATATGCTAGCGGTTCCACAGATACGCAGTATTTT. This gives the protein CASSLAYASGSTDTQYF.

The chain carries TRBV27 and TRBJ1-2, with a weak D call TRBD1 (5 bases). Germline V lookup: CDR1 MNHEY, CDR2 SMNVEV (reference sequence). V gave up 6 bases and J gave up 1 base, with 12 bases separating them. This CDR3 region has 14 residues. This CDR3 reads CASRGGAVNYGYTF. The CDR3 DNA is TGTGCCAGCAGAGGAGGGGCCGTTAACTATGGCTACACCTTC.